This record covers a single T cell receptor (beta chain). The data stem from a study of blood T cell repertoires in COVID-19. Study-wide background: Some COVID-19 samples were acute and others convalescent; all came from the United States, Italy and Spain.

The CDR3 contains 14 residues. The germline V gene encodes CDR1 MNHEY and CDR2 SVGAGI. V shed 2 bases and J 7 bases; nucleotides not matched to a gene: 6. Sequencing used immunoSEQ multiplex PCR; TCRdb keeps in-frame clones, though not all of them. The sample shows about 190,000 clones, 88% of them seen only once. The receptor's source is a man aged 30-40 years with acute or convalescent COVID-19. Sample: peripheral blood. The chain uses TRBV6-5 and TRBJ1-1; 8 positions match TRBD1. CDR3 amino acids: CASSYAGGSNEAFF. The CDR3 DNA follows: TGTGCCAGCAGTTACGCAGGGGGCTCGAATGAAGCTTTCTTT.